This T cell receptor beta chain was obtained from a study of blood T cells in healthy people across ages. Regarding the study as a whole: Age showed a roughly linear inverse relationship with TCR beta diversity per million T cells.

The germline V and J ends were trimmed by 7 bases and 8 bases, with 15 bases remaining between them. CDR1 MNHNS and CDR2 SASEGT come from the germline V gene. The CDR3 is 14 amino acids. The use of a sample-barcoded 5' primer and a J-beta primer mix characterized a second PCR of about 7 to 12 cycles. Each CDR3 protein gets one entry after TCRdb re-called the 5' RACE reads with MiXCR. The repertoire consists of approximately 600,000 distinct CDR3 sequences, with under 70% occurring once and the leading ten covering over 30%. Turning to this clonotype: Its antigen is undetermined.

The J gene is TRBJ1-6, the V gene TRBV6-1, with a possible D match to TRBD1 (6 bases). The receptor comes from a man in his 60s in good health. The specimen was blood. The chain's CDR3 is CASTGDTRYSPLHF. The CDR3 DNA is TGTGCCAGCACGGGGGACACTCGATATTCACCCCTCCACTTT.